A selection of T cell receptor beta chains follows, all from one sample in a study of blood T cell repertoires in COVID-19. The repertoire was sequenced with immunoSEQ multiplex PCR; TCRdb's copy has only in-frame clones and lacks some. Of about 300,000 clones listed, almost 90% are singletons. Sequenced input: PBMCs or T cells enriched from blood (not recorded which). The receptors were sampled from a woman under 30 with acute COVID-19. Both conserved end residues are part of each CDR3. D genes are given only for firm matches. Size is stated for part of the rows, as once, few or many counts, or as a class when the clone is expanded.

CASSLGAKEGQPQHF	TGTGCCAGCAGCTTGGGCGCAAAGGAGGGTCAGCCCCAGCATTTT	NA	TRBJ1-5	NA	TRBV5-5
CASSFLTDSSGNTIYF	TGTGCCAGCAGTTTTCTGACAGATTCCTCCGGAAACACCATATATTTT	NA	TRBJ1-3	NA	TRBV28
CASSRGLSGNTIYF	TGTGCCAGCAGCCGAGGCCTCTCTGGAAACACCATATATTTT	NA	TRBJ1-3	NA	TRBV6-5
CASSLDPREGGNTEAFF	TGTGCCAGCAGCTTAGACCCTCGGGAAGGAGGGAACACTGAAGCTTTCTTT	NA	TRBJ1-1	NA	TRBV7-2
CASSSGQGRQPQHF	TGTGCCAGCAGTTCCGGACAGGGGAGACAGCCCCAGCATTTT	TRBD1	TRBJ1-5	NA	TRBV28
CASSTYTGGAATNEKLFF	TGTGCCAGCAGTACCTATACAGGGGGGGCTGCAACTAATGAAAAACTGTTTTTT	TRBD1	TRBJ1-4	few	TRBV27
CASSSLSNYGYTF	TGTGCCAGCAGTTCCTTATCTAACTATGGCTACACCTTC	NA	TRBJ1-2	NA	TRBV28
CSVHSGQETQYF	TGCAGCGTTCATAGCGGTCAAGAGACCCAGTACTTC	NA	TRBJ2-5	NA	TRBV29-1
CATLERIRSGANVLTF	TGTGCCACCCTGGAGCGGATCCGCTCTGGGGCCAACGTCCTGACTTTC	NA	TRBJ2-6	once	TRBV27
CASSSRDNSYEQYF	TGTGCCAGCAGCTCCCGGGACAACTCCTACGAGCAGTACTTC	NA	TRBJ2-7	NA	TRBV5-8
CATSEGPAGAEDNQPQHF	TGTGCCACCAGTGAGGGTCCCGCAGGGGCTGAGGACAATCAGCCCCAGCATTTT	NA	TRBJ1-5	NA	TRBV24-1
CASSLVSGTYGYTF	TGTGCCAGCAGCTTGGTCTCAGGAACCTATGGCTACACCTTC	NA	TRBJ1-2	NA	TRBV5-6
CASSTGLGGTEAFF	TGTGCCAGTAGCACAGGATTGGGTGGCACTGAAGCTTTCTTT	NA	TRBJ1-1	NA	TRBV19
CASSDSGFGQGGTEAFF	TGTGCCAGCAGTGACTCCGGGTTTGGGCAGGGTGGCACTGAAGCTTTCTTT	NA	TRBJ1-1	NA	TRBV6-4
CASSLSYNEQFF	TGTGCCAGCAGCCTTAGTTACAATGAGCAGTTCTTC	NA	TRBJ2-1	NA	TRBV7-9
CASSLAGTVSYEQYF	TGTGCCAGCAGCTTGGCCGGGACAGTATCCTACGAGCAGTACTTC	TRBD1	TRBJ2-7	NA	TRBV5-5
CASSEEQSGGNTIYF	TGTGCCAGCAGTGAAGAGCAGTCGGGTGGAAACACCATATATTTT	NA	TRBJ1-3	NA	TRBV6-1
CASSQATGTYGYTF	TGTGCCAGCAGCCAAGCGACAGGGACCTATGGCTACACCTTC	TRBD1	TRBJ1-2	NA	TRBV3-1/TRBV3-2
CASSLTRSGTGELFF	TGTGCCAGCAGCCTTACTAGAAGTGGCACCGGGGAGCTGTTTTTT	NA	TRBJ2-2	NA	TRBV11-1
CASSPPGQLGNTIYF	TGTGCCAGCAGCCCACCGGGACAGCTTGGAAACACCATATATTTT	TRBD1	TRBJ1-3	NA	TRBV28
CASSASRLAGGQETQYF	TGTGCCAGCAGCGCCTCTCGACTAGCGGGAGGGCAAGAGACCCAGTACTTC	TRBD2	TRBJ2-5	NA	TRBV14
CASSVGESYGYTF	TGCGCCAGCAGCGTAGGGGAAAGCTATGGCTACACCTTC	NA	TRBJ1-2	NA	TRBV5-1
CASSTWTGLNYGYTF	TGCGCCAGCAGCACCTGGACAGGGTTGAACTATGGCTACACCTTC	TRBD1	TRBJ1-2	NA	TRBV5-1
CASSLETSTDTQYF	TGTGCCAGCAGCTTAGAAACTAGCACAGATACGCAGTATTTT	NA	TRBJ2-3	NA	TRBV7-9
CASINLGANYGYTF	TGTGCCAGTATAAATCTCGGAGCTAACTATGGCTACACCTTC	NA	TRBJ1-2	NA	TRBV19
CASSQGGLHFYEQYF	TGTGCCAGCAGCCAAGGCGGGTTACATTTCTACGAGCAGTACTTC	NA	TRBJ2-7	NA	TRBV14
CASSQIGGLAEETQYF	TGTGCCAGCAGCCAAATTGGTGGACTAGCGGAGGAGACCCAGTACTTC	TRBD2	TRBJ2-5	few	TRBV3-1/TRBV3-2
CASSQESAGVRNEQFF	TGCGCCAGCAGCCAAGAGTCAGCGGGAGTTCGCAATGAGCAGTTCTTC	TRBD2	TRBJ2-1	NA	TRBV4-1
CASSTETYGYTF	TGTGCCAGCAGTACAGAAACCTATGGCTACACCTTC	NA	TRBJ1-2	NA	TRBV28
CASSDFTILQETQYF	TGTGCCAGCAGCGACTTTACGATCCTACAAGAGACCCAGTACTTC	NA	TRBJ2-5	many	TRBV25-1
CASSQDLRGGETQYF	TGTGCCAGCAGCCAAGATCTCAGGGGCGGAGAGACCCAGTACTTC	NA	TRBJ2-5	NA	TRBV3-1/TRBV3-2
CASSLSGQVYEQYF	TGCGCCAGCAGCTTGTCCGGACAGGTCTACGAGCAGTACTTC	TRBD1	TRBJ2-7	NA	TRBV5-1
CAISESTPLRGFNTEAFF	TGTGCCATCAGTGAGTCGACCCCCCTTAGGGGTTTTAACACTGAAGCTTTCTTT	NA	TRBJ1-1	NA	TRBV10-3
CASSSPTGVWTGANVLTF	TGTGCCAGCAGCTCACCGACAGGGGTCTGGACTGGGGCCAACGTCCTGACTTTC	TRBD1	TRBJ2-6	NA	TRBV11-2
CASSSSGGRISYTEAFF	TGTGCCAGCAGCTCCTCGGGGGGGAGGATATCGTACACTGAAGCTTTCTTT	NA	TRBJ1-1	NA	TRBV7-2
CASSLSSLQGTEAFF	TGCGCCAGCAGCTTGTCCAGCTTACAGGGCACTGAAGCTTTCTTT	NA	TRBJ1-1	NA	TRBV5-1
CASSPDRVAYNEQFF	TGCGCCAGCAGCCCCGACAGGGTGGCATACAATGAGCAGTTCTTC	TRBD1	TRBJ2-1	NA	TRBV5-1
CSVVPRLAGVDEQFF	TGCAGCGTTGTCCCGAGGCTAGCGGGAGTTGATGAGCAGTTCTTC	TRBD2	TRBJ2-1	once	TRBV29-1
CASSPQRESYNEQFF	TGTGCCAGCTCACCACAGCGGGAGAGCTACAATGAGCAGTTCTTC	TRBD2	TRBJ2-1	NA	TRBV18
CASSIRQGYTEAFF	TGTGCCAGTAGTATCCGACAGGGATACACTGAAGCTTTCTTT	TRBD1	TRBJ1-1	NA	TRBV19
CASSPGQGVGGETQYF	TGTGCCAGCAGCCCGGGACAGGGCGTGGGCGGAGAGACCCAGTACTTC	TRBD1	TRBJ2-5	NA	TRBV28
CASSYWQGTEAFF	TGTGCCAGCAGTTACTGGCAGGGCACTGAAGCTTTCTTT	NA	TRBJ1-1	NA	TRBV6-5
CATSDPSFAGGYGYTF	TGTGCCACCAGTGACCCTTCTTTTGCAGGGGGCTATGGCTACACCTTC	TRBD1	TRBJ1-2	NA	TRBV24-1
CASSPSIPTGEGKLFF	TGTGCCAGCAGCCCCTCTATTCCGACAGGGGAGGGAAAACTGTTTTTT	TRBD1	TRBJ1-4	NA	TRBV9
CASSLFGGLFGNEQFF	TGTGCCAGCAGTTTATTTGGGGGACTATTCGGGAATGAGCAGTTCTTC	TRBD2	TRBJ2-1	NA	TRBV28
CASSLTETSGRSPSTDTQYF	TGTGCCAGCAGCTTAACCGAGACTAGCGGGAGGTCCCCTAGCACAGATACGCAGTATTTT	TRBD2	TRBJ2-3	NA	TRBV7-6
CASSQSSVTGYEQYF	TGTGCCAGCAGCCAATCATCAGTTACAGGCTACGAGCAGTACTTC	NA	TRBJ2-7	NA	TRBV16